A selection of T cell receptor beta chains follows, all from one sample in a study of T cell responses to AZD1222 COVID-19 vaccine. Generated by immunoSEQ multiplex PCR, the TCRdb table keeps only in-frame clones and is missing some. The data contain some 150,000 clones, around nine tenths of them singletons. The sequenced sample was peripheral blood, obtained on day 0 of AZD1222 vaccination. The receptors originated from an adult in good health. Both conserved end residues are part of each CDR3. The D gene is left open where the match is weak. Clone size, where shown, is once, few, many, or a class for clones that have expanded.

j_call | d_call | v_call | clone_size | cdr3_aa | cdr3_nt
TRBJ2-2 | NA | TRBV7-9 | NA | CASSAPATETTGELFF | TGTGCCAGCAGCGCTCCCGCGACAGAGACTACCGGGGAGCTGTTTTTT
TRBJ1-5 | NA | TRBV19 | NA | CASSILKGESQPQHF | TGTGCCAGTAGTATTTTGAAGGGCGAGTCTCAGCCCCAGCATTTT
TRBJ2-3 | NA | TRBV4-1 | NA | CASSQDGFADTQYF | TGCGCCAGCAGCCAAGATGGATTCGCAGATACGCAGTATTTT
TRBJ1-4 | NA | TRBV7-6 | NA | CASSLDLATNEKLFF | TGTGCCAGCAGCTTAGACCTTGCAACTAATGAAAAACTGTTTTTT
TRBJ2-7 | TRBD1 | TRBV28 | NA | CASSFRHGTEIYEQYF | TGTGCCAGCAGTTTTCGCCACGGGACAGAAATTTACGAGCAGTACTTC
TRBJ1-1 | TRBD1 | TRBV4-2 | NA | CASSVGTDPDTEAFF | TGTGCCAGCAGCGTGGGGACAGACCCAGATACTGAAGCTTTCTTT
TRBJ1-4 | TRBD1 | TRBV7-9 | NA | CASSRDRGGEKLFF | TGTGCCAGCAGCCGGGACAGGGGTGGTGAAAAACTGTTTTTT
TRBJ2-3 | NA | TRBV6-2/TRBV6-3 | NA | CASSYSGTRKSTDTQYF | TGTGCCAGCAGTTACTCGGGAACTAGAAAAAGCACAGATACGCAGTATTTT
TRBJ1-2 | TRBD1 | TRBV3-1/TRBV3-2 | NA | CASSQGTGLVGYTF | TGTGCCAGCAGCCAAGGGACAGGGCTAGTCGGCTACACCTTC
TRBJ2-2 | TRBD1 | TRBV7-9 | NA | CASSSRLTGFTGELFF | TGTGCCAGCAGCTCTAGATTGACAGGGTTCACCGGGGAGCTGTTTTTT
TRBJ2-1 | TRBD2 | TRBV19 | NA | CASSINRLAGADNEQFF | TGTGCCAGTAGTATAAACCGACTAGCGGGAGCGGACAATGAGCAGTTCTTC
TRBJ1-1 | TRBD1 | TRBV14 | NA | CASSQAGTVTEAFF | TGTGCCAGCAGCCAAGCAGGGACAGTCACTGAAGCTTTCTTT
TRBJ2-7 | NA | TRBV2 | NA | CASSESGDKGIEQYF | TGTGCCAGCAGTGAGAGTGGGGACAAGGGGATCGAGCAGTACTTC
TRBJ1-1 | NA | TRBV7-2 | NA | CASSLGAGSKAFF | TGTGCCAGCAGCTTAGGCGCGGGAAGCAAAGCTTTCTTT
TRBJ2-3 | TRBD1 | TRBV5-1 | NA | CASSLEQGRDTQYF | TGCGCCAGCAGCTTGGAACAGGGGCGAGATACGCAGTATTTT
TRBJ1-1 | NA | TRBV4-1 | NA | CASSQVMGGAAEAFF | TGCGCCAGCAGCCAAGTCATGGGGGGCGCCGCTGAAGCTTTCTTT
TRBJ2-7 | TRBD1 | TRBV7-2 | once | CASSPRGGQGSYEQYF | TGTGCCAGCAGCCCACGCGGGGGACAGGGGTCCTACGAGCAGTACTTC
TRBJ2-3 | TRBD2 | TRBV4-3 | NA | CASSQEAVWEGPTDTQYF | TGCGCCAGCAGCCAAGAAGCGGTGTGGGAGGGCCCAACAGATACGCAGTATTTT
TRBJ2-3 | TRBD2 | TRBV7-6 | NA | CASSLGLAGATDTQYF | TGTGCCAGCAGCTTGGGACTAGCGGGGGCCACAGATACGCAGTATTTT
TRBJ1-2 | NA | TRBV29-1 | NA | CSVKGSVGENYGYTF | TGCAGCGTCAAGGGGTCGGTGGGGGAAAACTATGGCTACACCTTC
TRBJ2-3 | TRBD2 | TRBV18 | NA | CASSPGLAGVSTDTQYF | TGTGCCAGCTCACCGGGACTAGCGGGAGTTAGCACAGATACGCAGTATTTT
TRBJ2-7 | TRBD2 | TRBV19 | NA | CASSIPGLAYEQYF | TGTGCCAGTAGTATCCCGGGACTAGCCTACGAGCAGTACTTC
TRBJ1-3 | NA | TRBV18 | NA | CASSPLRNSGNTIYF | TGTGCCAGCTCACCACTGAGGAACTCTGGAAACACCATATATTTT
TRBJ2-1 | TRBD2 | TRBV18 | NA | CASSWGLAGEGANEQFF | TGTGCCAGCTCATGGGGACTAGCGGGAGAAGGGGCCAATGAGCAGTTCTTC
TRBJ1-1 | NA | TRBV6-2/TRBV6-3 | NA | CASSYEQGFEAFF | TGTGCCAGCAGTTACGAACAGGGATTTGAAGCTTTCTTT
TRBJ1-4 | TRBD1 | TRBV11-2 | NA | CASSLSRGQGSEKLFF | TGTGCCAGCAGCTTAAGTAGGGGACAGGGAAGCGAAAAACTGTTTTTT
TRBJ1-2 | NA | TRBV5-4 | NA | CASTSPGVRSHGYTF | TGTGCCAGCACCTCCCCAGGGGTTAGAAGTCATGGCTACACCTTC
TRBJ2-5 | TRBD2 | TRBV4-3 | NA | CASSTNPRLAGETQYF | TGCGCCAGCAGCACGAACCCCCGACTAGCGGGAGAGACCCAGTACTTC
TRBJ2-1 | NA | TRBV5-4 | NA | CASSSMATAGEVNEQFF | TGTGCCAGCAGCTCCATGGCCACGGCAGGGGAGGTCAATGAGCAGTTCTTC
TRBJ1-2 | NA | TRBV3-1/TRBV3-2 | NA | CASSQEGSYGYTF | TGTGCCAGCAGCCAAGAAGGCAGCTATGGCTACACCTTC
TRBJ1-3 | NA | TRBV19 | NA | CASSSSAETGNTIYF | TGTGCCAGTAGTAGTTCGGCGGAGACTGGAAACACCATATATTTT
TRBJ2-1 | TRBD2 | TRBV7-9 | NA | CASSLGLAGVHNEQFF | TGTGCCAGCAGCTTAGGACTAGCGGGAGTCCACAATGAGCAGTTCTTC
TRBJ2-5 | NA | TRBV10-3 | NA | CAISESETQYF | TGTGCCATCAGTGAGTCCGAGACCCAGTACTTC
TRBJ2-1 | NA | TRBV6-6 | NA | CASSYLVALNNEQFF | TGTGCCAGCAGTTACTTAGTGGCCCTCAACAATGAGCAGTTCTTC
TRBJ2-5 | TRBD2 | TRBV4-1 | NA | CASSQDGASGGVETQYF | TGCGCCAGCAGCCAAGATGGGGCTAGCGGGGGGGTAGAGACCCAGTACTTC
TRBJ1-4 | TRBD1 | TRBV29-1 | NA | CSVLRTGGDEKLFF | TGCAGCGTTCTGCGGACAGGGGGAGATGAAAAACTGTTTTTT
TRBJ1-2 | TRBD1 | TRBV28 | NA | CASSSTRDRGQDYGYTF | TGTGCCAGCAGTTCGACCCGGGACAGGGGGCAGGACTATGGCTACACCTTC
TRBJ1-4 | NA | TRBV6-5 | NA | CASSSGGDEKLFF | TGTGCCAGCAGCTCCGGCGGAGATGAAAAACTGTTTTTT
TRBJ2-1 | NA | TRBV11-3 | NA | CASSYIGDNEQFF | TGTGCCAGCAGCTACATAGGAGACAATGAGCAGTTCTTC
TRBJ1-3 | NA | TRBV7-2 | NA | CASSQLLSGNTIYF | TGTGCCAGCAGTCAACTTCTCTCTGGAAACACCATATATTTT
TRBJ2-1 | TRBD2 | TRBV28 | NA | CASSSTDLPGTTPRNEQFF | TGTGCCAGCAGTTCTACTGACCTTCCCGGGACTACTCCGAGGAATGAGCAGTTCTTC
TRBJ2-7 | NA | TRBV4-3 | NA | CASSQGTAGEQYF | TGCGCCAGCAGCCAAGGGACCGCGGGGGAGCAGTACTTC
TRBJ2-7 | NA | TRBV5-1 | NA | CASSPFSGGTRHYEQYF | TGCGCCAGCAGCCCTTTTTCAGGGGGGACTAGGCACTACGAGCAGTACTTC
TRBJ1-4 | NA | TRBV7-9 | NA | CASSDLSTNEKLFF | TGTGCCAGCAGCGATCTTTCAACTAATGAAAAACTGTTTTTT
TRBJ1-1 | NA | TRBV4-3 | NA | CASSQDGSGPGPEAFF | TGCGCCAGCAGCCAAGATGGGTCCGGCCCTGGCCCTGAAGCTTTCTTT
TRBJ2-1 | TRBD1 | TRBV29-1 | NA | CSVATGQGSSNEQFF | TGCAGCGTTGCCACTGGACAGGGTTCTAGTAATGAGCAGTTCTTC
TRBJ1-1 | NA | TRBV6-5 | NA | CASSYGRTKRATEAFF | TGTGCCAGCAGTTACGGACGGACTAAAAGGGCCACTGAAGCTTTCTTT
TRBJ2-7 | NA | TRBV28 | NA | CASSLVRAPYEQYF | TGTGCCAGCAGTTTAGTGAGGGCTCCATACGAGCAGTACTTC
TRBJ1-3 | TRBD1 | TRBV6-5 | NA | CASSSNYRDRGNTIYF | TGTGCCAGCAGTTCAAACTACCGGGACAGAGGAAACACCATATATTTT
TRBJ2-2 | NA | TRBV11-3 | NA | CASSLPLRGSTNTGELFF | TGTGCCAGCAGCTTACCCCTCCGGGGCAGCACGAACACCGGGGAGCTGTTTTTT
TRBJ1-1 | NA | TRBV13 | few | CASSLVGAEAFF | TGTGCCAGCAGCTTAGTGGGCGCTGAAGCTTTCTTT
TRBJ2-5 | TRBD2 | TRBV7-9 | NA | CASTPWAGGTETQYF | TGTGCCAGCACCCCCTGGGCGGGGGGGACGGAGACCCAGTACTTC
TRBJ1-4 | NA | TRBV5-6 | NA | CASSLTGLLNEKLFF | TGTGCCAGCAGCCTGACAGGCTTACTTAATGAAAAACTGTTTTTT
TRBJ1-6 | NA | TRBV6-1 | NA | CASSERGEVSPLHF | TGTGCCAGCAGTGAAAGGGGGGAGGTTTCACCCCTCCACTTT